The sequence of this T cell receptor (beta chain) was determined in a study of human T cells and chemical hapten exposure. Study context: Patients, predominantly female, presented with alopecia areata, totalis or universalis.

The library put unique molecular identifiers onto individual cDNA molecules. TCRdb redid the calling of the RACE reads with MiXCR, one entry per CDR3 protein. The sample includes some 180,000 distinct CDR3 sequences, approximately 20% of them seen just once. This clonotype was counted only a few times. Antigen unknown. Noted time point: patch test 1, 2 weeks after DPC sensitization. Treatment meaning: therapeutic diphenylcyclopropenone sensitization with weekly scalp DPC. Sequencing started from total RNA isolated from unfractionated whole blood. Findings of the study overall: Sensitization with DPC brought no change to TCRs above 1 in 1000 in frequency.

The V gene's germline CDR1 is SGHRS and CDR2 YFSETQ. This CDR3 is built from 14 residues. Trimming cost V 4 bases and J 5 bases; bases outside gene matches: 2. The sequenced sample was whole blood, obtained in connection with sensitization to the hapten diphenylcyclopropenone (DPC). J is TRBJ1-6 and V is TRBV5-1; TRBD1 matches 8 bases. This TCR was sampled from a woman aged 45 to 65 with alopecia areata. Some clones in this sample may be carry-over from other donors' samples. The CDR3, as DNA: TGCGCCAGCAGCCAGGGGGCGAATAATTCACCCCTCCACTTT. Translated: CASSQGANNSPLHF.